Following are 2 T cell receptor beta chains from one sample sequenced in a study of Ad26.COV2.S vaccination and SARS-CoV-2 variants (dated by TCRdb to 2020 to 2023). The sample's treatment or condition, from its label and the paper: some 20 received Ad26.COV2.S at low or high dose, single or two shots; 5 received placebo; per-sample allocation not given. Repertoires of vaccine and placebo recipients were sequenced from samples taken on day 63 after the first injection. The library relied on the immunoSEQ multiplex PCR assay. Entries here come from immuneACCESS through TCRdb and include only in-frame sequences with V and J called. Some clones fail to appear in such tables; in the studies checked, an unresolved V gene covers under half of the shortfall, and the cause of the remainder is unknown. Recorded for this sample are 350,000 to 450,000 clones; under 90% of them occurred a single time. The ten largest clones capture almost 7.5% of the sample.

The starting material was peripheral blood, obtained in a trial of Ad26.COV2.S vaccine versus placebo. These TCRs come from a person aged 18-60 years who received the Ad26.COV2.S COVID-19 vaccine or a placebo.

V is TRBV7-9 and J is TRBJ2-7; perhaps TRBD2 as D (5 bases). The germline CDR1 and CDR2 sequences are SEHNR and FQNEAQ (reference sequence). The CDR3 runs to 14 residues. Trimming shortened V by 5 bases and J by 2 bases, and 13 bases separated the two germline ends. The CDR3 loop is CASSLSGGPYEQYF. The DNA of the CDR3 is TGTGCCAGCAGCCTAAGCGGAGGCCCCTACGAGCAGTACTTC.

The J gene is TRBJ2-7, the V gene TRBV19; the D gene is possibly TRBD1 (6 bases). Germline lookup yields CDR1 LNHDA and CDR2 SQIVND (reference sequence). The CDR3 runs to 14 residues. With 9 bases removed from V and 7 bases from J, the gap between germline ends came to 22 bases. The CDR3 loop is CASSHSRQAPEQYF. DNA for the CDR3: TGTGCCAGCAGCCACTCGAGACAGGCCCCTGAGCAGTACTTC.